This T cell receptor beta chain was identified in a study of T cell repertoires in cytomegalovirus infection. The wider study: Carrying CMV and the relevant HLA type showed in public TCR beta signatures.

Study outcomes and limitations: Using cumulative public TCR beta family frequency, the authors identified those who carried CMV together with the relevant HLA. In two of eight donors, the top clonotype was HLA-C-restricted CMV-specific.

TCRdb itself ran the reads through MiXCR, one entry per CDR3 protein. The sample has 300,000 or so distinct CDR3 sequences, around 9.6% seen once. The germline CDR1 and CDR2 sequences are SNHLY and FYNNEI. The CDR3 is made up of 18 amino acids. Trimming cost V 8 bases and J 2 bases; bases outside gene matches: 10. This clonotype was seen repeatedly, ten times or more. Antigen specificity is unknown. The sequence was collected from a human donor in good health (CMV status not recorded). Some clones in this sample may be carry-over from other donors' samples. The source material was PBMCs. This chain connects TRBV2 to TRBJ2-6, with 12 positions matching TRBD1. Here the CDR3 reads CASFRAGQGATGANVLTF. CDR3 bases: TGTGCCAGCTTTCGAGCGGGACAGGGGGCTACTGGGGCCAACGTCCTGACTTTC. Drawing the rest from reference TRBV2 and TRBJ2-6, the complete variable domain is EPEVTQTPSHQVTQMGQEVILRCVPISNHLYFYWYRQILGQKVEFLVSFYNNEISEKSEIFDDQFSVERPDGSNFTLKIRSTKLEDSAMYFCASFRAGQGATGANVLTFGAGSRLTVL.